A single sample is the source of the 26 T cell receptor beta chains below, sequenced in a study of Graves' ophthalmopathy and Graves' hyperthyroidism. Amplified TCR beta CDR3 regions were obtained using RNA transcripts as template. After a first-round RT-PCR with HTBI primers, a second-round multiplex PCR was run. TCRdb called the multiplex PCR reads again in MiXCR, with one record for every CDR3 protein. The repertoire holds fewer than 350,000 distinct CDR3 sequences, with 15% to 20% as singletons. What was sequenced was peripheral blood. These TCRs come from an adult man with Graves' ophthalmopathy.

The rearrangement joins TRBV7-8 to TRBJ1-1; possible D gene TRBD1, 6 bases. The V end was cut by 2 bases, the J end by 5 bases, with 12 bases between. The CDR3 is 14 residues long. Germline V gene lookup returns CDR1 SGHVS and CDR2 FQNEAQ. CDR3 nucleotide sequence: TGTGCCAGCAGCTTACACAGGGTTGGGACTGAAGCTTTCTTT. It is translated as CASSLHRVGTEAFF.

As concerns this clonotype: A read error may explain this, as a much larger clone is one base away. The gene calls are TRBV6-2 or TRBV6-3 and TRBJ2-1; TRBD1 aligns across 7 bases. There are 15 residues in the CDR3. CDR1 is MNHEY and CDR2 is SVGEGT in the germline V gene. This chain's CDR3 is CASSNSNRGNNEQFF. CDR3 nucleotides: TGTGCCAGCAGTAACTCGAACAGGGGTAACAATGAGCAGTTCTTC.

In its sample, this clonotype was seen many times. The chain is built from TRBV5-1 and TRBJ1-1; 9 bases line up with TRBD1. The CDR3 contains 14 residues. V gave up 4 bases and J gave up 6 bases; unmatched junction bases: 7. The germline gives CDR1 SGHRS, CDR2 YFSETQ. The CDR3 loop reads CASSRGDRAAEAFF. The CDR3 nucleotides read TGCGCCAGCAGCAGGGGGGACAGGGCAGCTGAAGCTTTCTTT.

The table lists this clonotype with many counts. The DNA of the CDR3 is TGTGCCAGCAGTTGGGACAGGGAAATTACCGGGGAGCTGTTTTTT. It specifies CASSWDREITGELFF. The chain carries TRBV2 and TRBJ2-2; 9 positions match TRBD1. The CDR3 spans 15 residues. The germline V gene encodes CDR1 SNHLY and CDR2 FYNNEI. The J segment lost 5 bases and the V segment lost 5 bases, leaving 6 bases of the junction unmatched.

This clonotype was counted ten times or more. This chain links TRBV30 with TRBJ1-2; 7 nucleotides align to TRBD1. Germline CDR1 is GTSNPN and CDR2 is SVGIG (reference sequence). Trimming at V came to 0 bases and at J to 8 bases, leaving 6 bases not matched to a gene. This CDR3 contains 13 residues. The CDR3 DNA follows: TGTGCCTGGAGTGTATATACAGGGGAGGGCTACACCTTC. Encoded protein: CAWSVYTGEGYTF.

This clonotype was seen at least ten times. The chain is built from TRBV29-1 and TRBJ2-2; TRBD1 might be the D (6 bases). Germline V CDR1 and CDR2: SQVTM, ANQGSEA. Trimming removed 7 bases at V and 0 bases at J, with 9 bases between. The CDR3 contains 13 residues. CDR3 bases: TGCAGCGCACGGACAGCGAACACCGGGGAGCTGTTTTTT. Translated, it gives CSARTANTGELFF.

This clonotype occurred many times. This sequence joins TRBV27 and TRBJ2-7; weak D call: TRBD1 (5 bases). Germline loops: CDR1 MNHEY, CDR2 SMNVEV (reference sequence). V shed 6 bases and J shed 0 bases, with 9 bases lying between them. This CDR3 region has 13 residues. CDR3 bases: TGTGCCAGCAGGTTGACAGCCTCCTACGAGCAGTACTTC. Protein: CASRLTASYEQYF.

This clonotype was seen at least ten times. One end of the junction does not line up with germline, which may come from a read error. This rearrangement joins TRBV13 to TRBJ2-5; TRBD2 matches 10 bases. The CDR3 covers 12 residues. The germline gives CDR1 PRHDT, CDR2 FYEKMQ (reference sequence). CDR3 bases: TGTACCAGCAGCTTAGGGACTAGCGTCCAGTACTTC. It translates to CTSSLGTSVQYF.

Note on this clonotype: This CDR3 fails to terminate in the conserved phenylalanine or tryptophan, so it likely reflects a read error. The DNA is left out, because the CDR3 cannot be placed on it with certainty; the CDR3 is given as TCRdb lists it. The rearrangement joins TRBV6-1 to TRBJ2-7; TRBD2, as called in the table, went unchecked against the DNA. The germline V gene has CDR1 MNHNS and CDR2 SASEGT. Termini included, the CDR3 measures 8 amino acids. The CDR3 sequence: CASSALAG.

This clonotype was detected many times. V gene TRBV12-3 or TRBV12-4 combines with J gene TRBJ1-5; D gene unclear. The CDR3 covers 12 residues. V was cut by 5 bases and J by 9 bases, with 11 bases left in between. This CDR3 is CASSPRIGPQHF. In nucleotides, the CDR3 is TGTGCCAGCAGTCCCAGGATCGGGCCCCAGCATTTT.

The table lists this clonotype with many counts. The chain carries TRBV6-1 and TRBJ1-2, with D possibly TRBD1 on 5 matching bases. V was cut by 2 bases and J by 4 bases, with 8 bases left in between. The CDR3 length is 13 residues. Germline V gene sequence: CDR1 MNHNS, CDR2 SASEGT. CDR3 amino acids: CASSEPGSYGYTF. The DNA of the CDR3 is TGTGCCAGCAGTGAACCAGGGAGCTATGGCTACACCTTC.

This clonotype came up many times. The chain uses TRBV2 and TRBJ1-2; D unresolved. V gave up 7 bases and J gave up 5 bases, with 17 bases separating them. Germline V gene data show CDR1 as SNHLY and CDR2 as FYNNEI. This CDR3 is built from 14 residues. The CDR3 protein is CASTVGRYGYGYTF. The CDR3 nucleotides read TGTGCCAGCACCGTCGGACGGTACGGATATGGCTACACCTTC.

This clonotype was recorded many times. This chain connects TRBV10-3 to TRBJ1-3, with TRBD1 matching 8 bases. The CDR3 spans 17 residues. Per the germline V gene, CDR1 is ENHRY and CDR2 is SYGVKD. With V trimmed by 4 bases and J by 0 bases, 8 bases remained unmatched. This CDR3 reads CAISGGQAIDSGNTIYF. CDR3 DNA sequence: TGTGCCATCAGTGGGGGACAGGCCATCGACTCTGGAAACACCATATATTTT.

This clonotype was detected many times. This rearrangement joins TRBV12-3 or TRBV12-4 to TRBJ2-5; D tentatively reads TRBD1 or TRBD2 (6 bases each). V was trimmed by 1 base and J by 5 bases, leaving 14 bases between them. CDR3 length: 15 amino acids. CDR3 loop: CASSLGGGGIETQYF. In nucleotides, the CDR3 is TGTGCCAGCAGTTTAGGAGGGGGAGGTATCGAGACCCAGTACTTC.

This clonotype was counted at least ten times. This rearrangement joins TRBV19 to TRBJ1-5; the D is unclear. Trimming shortened V by 3 bases and J by 3 bases, and 12 bases separated the two germline ends. The CDR3 covers 15 residues. Germline-derived CDR1 and CDR2 are LNHDA and SQIVND (reference sequence). CDR3 DNA sequence: TGTGCCAGTAGTATTTCGGACGGAACCAATCAGCCCCAGCATTTT. Translation: CASSISDGTNQPQHF. Together with reference TRBV19 and TRBJ1-5, the CDR3 gives the full variable domain: DGGITQSPKYLFRKEGQNVTLSCEQNLNHDAMYWYRQDPGQGLRLIYYSQIVNDFQKGDIAEGYSVSREKKESFPLTVTSAQKNPTAFYLCASSISDGTNQPQHFGDGTRLSIL.

This chain connects TRBV15 to TRBJ1-1, with a possible D match to TRBD1 (5 bases). Germline V gives CDR1 LNHNV, CDR2 YYDKDF (reference sequence). V lost 2 bases and J lost 1, with 8 bases in between. The CDR3 extends over 14 amino acids. CDR3 bases: TGTGCCACCAGCAGACAGGGTGAGAACACTGAAGCTTTCTTT. Protein product: CATSRQGENTEAFF.

This clonotype has ten or more counts. The chain links TRBV5-1 to TRBJ2-7; D is undetermined. The length of the CDR3 is 13 residues. Trimming pared 0 bases from V and 6 bases from J, leaving 10 bases between. In germline, CDR1 is SGHRS, CDR2 YFSETQ. The CDR3, as DNA: TGCGCCAGCAGCTTGGTAGGTGGTGGCGAGCAGTACTTC. This translates into CASSLVGGGEQYF.

This clonotype appeared many times. The gene calls are TRBV30 and TRBJ1-3, with a weak D call TRBD1 (5 bases). The CDR3 is made up of 15 amino acids. From germline, CDR1 is GTSNPN and CDR2 SVGIG (reference sequence). The V end was cut by 0 bases, the J end by 5 bases, with 14 bases between. The CDR3 here is CAWSVYLGARNTIYF. DNA of the CDR3: TGTGCCTGGAGTGTTTACCTAGGGGCGAGAAACACCATATATTTT.

This chain joins TRBV20-1 and TRBJ1-6, with D maybe TRBD1 (5 bases). Between the trimmed V and J ends, which lost 2 bases and 5 bases, there was a span of 7 bases. From germline, CDR1 is DFQATT and CDR2 SNEGSKA (reference sequence). The CDR3 is 13 amino acids. CDR3 bases: TGCAGTGCTAGACGGGACCATAATTCACCCCTCCACTTT. Its protein is CSARRDHNSPLHF.

This clonotype was found many times. The chain links TRBV12-3 or TRBV12-4 to TRBJ1-1; D ambiguous. The CDR3 covers 13 residues. Trimming removed 7 bases from V and 0 bases from J, with 9 bases in between. CDR3 nucleotides: TGTGCCAGCACCTATACTATGAACACTGAAGCTTTCTTT. It yields the protein CASTYTMNTEAFF.

At least ten counts were recorded for this clonotype. The V gene is TRBV5-1, the J gene TRBJ2-7; TRBD1 aligns across 9 bases. The germline CDR1 and CDR2 sequences are SGHRS and YFSETQ. CDR3 length: 15 amino acids. V shed 4 bases, J shed 3 bases, and the junction held 8 bases outside the gene matches. In DNA form, the CDR3 reads TGCGCCAGCAGCCCTGGGACAGGGAACTACTACGAGCAGTACTTC. It translates to CASSPGTGNYYEQYF.

This clonotype was found many times. The rearrangement joins TRBV12-3 or TRBV12-4 to TRBJ2-2; no reliable D call. The CDR3 sequence is 11 residues long. Trimming removed 7 bases at V and 8 bases at J, with 8 bases between. This CDR3 is CASTLRGELFF. CDR3 coding DNA: TGTGCCAGCACTCTTAGAGGGGAGCTGTTTTTT.

This clonotype was seen at least ten times. This sequence joins TRBV2 and TRBJ2-6; no reliable D call. The V and J ends lost 2 bases and 0 bases respectively, with 5 bases between them. Germline V lookup: CDR1 SNHLY, CDR2 FYNNEI. The CDR3 is 15 amino acids. CDR3 sequence: CASSESRSGANVLTF. In DNA form, the CDR3 reads TGTGCCAGCAGTGAATCTCGCTCTGGGGCCAACGTCCTGACTTTC.

V usage is TRBV6-1 and J usage is TRBJ2-5, with D perhaps matching TRBD1 or TRBD2 (5 bases each). The V gene's germline CDR1 is MNHNS and CDR2 SASEGT. Trimming removed 6 bases from V and 4 bases from J, with 15 bases in between. The CDR3 length is 14 residues. CDR3 DNA sequence: TGTGCCAGCAGGCTCCAGGGAGCTGCAGAGACCCAGTACTTC. Encoded protein: CASRLQGAAETQYF.

This clonotype has a count of ten or more. The genes are TRBV12-3 or TRBV12-4 and TRBJ1-1, with 12 bases that match TRBD1. The trim removed 5 bases at V and 3 bases at J, leaving 10 bases unmatched. This CDR3 spans 17 amino acids. This chain's CDR3 is CASSTNLGTGGYTEAFF. The CDR3 DNA follows: TGTGCCAGCAGTACAAATTTAGGGACAGGGGGCTACACTGAAGCTTTCTTT.

This clonotype was recorded many times. The V call is TRBV6-1, the J call TRBJ2-7; D remains unclear. V lost 6 bases and J 8 bases, leaving 17 bases between the germline ends. The CDR3 contains 13 residues. Germline V gene data show CDR1 as MNHNS and CDR2 as SASEGT. CDR3 bases: TGTGCCAGCAGCGTAAGTTCTCGCACCAAGCAGTACTTC. Translating it yields CASSVSSRTKQYF.